The sequence of this T cell receptor (beta chain) was determined in a study of blood T cells in healthy people across ages. Study observations and caveats: Investigators treated diversity estimates from one million T cells as underestimates. As age increased, TCR beta diversity per million T cells fell in a roughly linear fashion. Strongly correlated with naive T cell percentage was TCR beta diversity.

Note on this clonotype: The antigen is undetermined.

Trimming at V came to 4 bases and at J to 1 base, leaving 4 bases not matched to a gene. CDR3 length equals 15 residues. The germline CDR1 and CDR2 sequences are SGHTA and FQGTGA. The second PCR ran roughly 7 to 12 cycles with a sample-barcoded 5' primer and J-beta primers. Every sample returned 2.5 million or more CDR3-containing paired-end reads. MiXCR, applied by TCRdb to the 5' RACE reads, yields one record per CDR3 protein. The sample shows around 500,000 distinct CDR3 sequences, more than 45% of them seen only once. Material: blood. This receptor was obtained from a man older than 75 in good health. V and J are TRBV7-3 and TRBJ2-3; 8 nucleotides align to TRBD1. CDR3 coding DNA: TGTGCCAGCAGCTCTTGGGGACAGGGCACAGATACGCAGTATTTT. This translates into CASSSWGQGTDTQYF.